The TCR beta chain under discussion was sequenced for a study of tumor-infiltrating lymphocytes in primary liver carcinoma. Study summary: Participating patients were men and women between 30 and 69 years old. Stage T1-T3 N0M0 and a size of about 4 to 11 cm characterized the tumors.

Findings and limits, study-wide: Blood fell significantly below tumors in its top-250-clone fraction (p = 0.039).

DNA and RNA were both co-extracted from about 19-30 mg of bulk tissue that had not been sorted. Note on this clonotype: Antigen: not known. Possible read error: a much larger clone is one base away.

The CDR3 is 16 residues long. Germline loops: CDR1 SGHNT, CDR2 YENEEA. A constant-region primer served to make TCR beta cDNA from roughly 540 ng total RNA. Three nested multiplex PCR rounds of slightly modified ARM-PCR generated TCR beta libraries. Each of the first two PCR rounds ran roughly 9 cycles with TRBV1-TRBV30 forward and C-beta reverse primers. TCRdb re-called the multiplex PCR reads through MiXCR, storing one row per CDR3 protein. The data show approximately 120,000 distinct CDR3 sequences, approximately 64% seen once. The chain links TRBV11-3 to TRBJ2-3; 9 positions match TRBD2. Sequenced input: liver tumor tissue from sampling region 3. Sample subset: tumor region T3, left-lateral pole. This TCR was sampled from a woman aged 55-75 years with primary liver carcinoma and hepatitis B virus infection. CDR3 loop: CASSGSPAGGVDMQYF. The CDR3 region has the DNA TGTGCCAGCAGCGGCAGCCCGGCGGGAGGGGTGGATATGCAGTATTTT.